This TCR beta chain was captured in a study of shared clonotypes between healthy human individuals. Overall study results and limits: Sequencing depth was predicted to influence how clonotypes are shared among donors.

Assay used: immunoSEQ multiplex PCR; TCRdb lists only in-frame clones, some missing. The sample includes around 500,000 clones, 60% to 80% of them seen just once. All donors were healthy HIV-negative adults lacking recent acute infections or vaccinations. Genomic DNA for unsorted samples was obtained from approximately 100 million PBMCs. V lost 4 bases and J lost 8; bases outside the gene matches: 6. The germline gives CDR1 LGHNA, CDR2 YNFKEQ. The CDR3 contains 14 residues. For this clone: Its antigen is not identified.

The specimen was PBMCs. The TCR comes from a woman aged 40 to 50 in good health. Some clones in this sample may be carry-over from other donors' samples. This rearrangement joins TRBV4-2 to TRBJ2-1, with 9 bases fitting TRBD2. CDR3 in DNA: TGTGCCAGCAGCCCAATAGCGGGAGAGGATGAGCAGTTCTTC. It specifies CASSPIAGEDEQFF.